A selection of T cell receptor beta chains follows, all from one sample in a study of T cells in Graves' hyperthyroidism and ophthalmopathy. Each CDR3 protein is one row after TCRdb ran MiXCR on the multiplex PCR reads. The repertoire holds about 250,000 distinct CDR3 sequences, with about 20% as singletons. Sequenced material: blood. Source of these receptors: a man aged 25 to 40 with Graves' ophthalmopathy. Each CDR3 is given with its conserved first and last residue. A D gene is named only where the DNA matches it firmly. Clone size, where shown, is once, few, many, or a class for clones that have expanded.

V gene,clone size,D gene,J gene,CDR3 protein,CDR3 DNA
TRBV11-1,many,.,TRBJ1-1,CASSQGENTEAFF,TGTGCCAGCAGCCAAGGCGAGAACACTGAAGCTTTCTTT
TRBV27,.,TRBD2,TRBJ2-1,CASSSPGTGASGRAGEQFF,TGTGCCAGCAGTAGCCCCGGGACAGGAGCTAGCGGGAGGGCCGGGGAGCAGTTCTTC
TRBV7-2,.,TRBD1,TRBJ2-5,CASSKDRVQETQYF,TGTGCCAGCAGCAAGGACAGGGTCCAAGAGACCCAGTACTTC
TRBV11-2,many,TRBD1,TRBJ2-7,CASSLDSGTGSYEQYF,TGTGCCAGCAGCTTAGATTCCGGGACAGGGAGCTACGAGCAGTACTTC
TRBV20-1,many,.,TRBJ1-1,CSARDFKGWTEAFF,TGCAGTGCTAGAGATTTTAAGGGTTGGACTGAAGCTTTCTTT
TRBV5-1,.,.,TRBJ2-3,CASSLGLSASTDTQYF,TGCGCCAGCAGCTTGGGACTATCGGCTAGCACAGATACGCAGTATTTT
TRBV6-1,many,.,TRBJ2-5,CASSEPNRKETQYF,TGTGCCAGCAGTGAACCCAACAGAAAAGAGACCCAGTACTTC
TRBV12-5,few,TRBD2,TRBJ2-5,CASGTGLAVGETQYF,TGTGCTAGTGGGACGGGACTAGCGGTTGGAGAGACCCAGTACTTC
TRBV3-1,many,TRBD2,TRBJ2-5,CASSWTSGRQETQYF,TGTGCCAGCAGCTGGACTAGCGGGCGGCAAGAGACCCAGTACTTC
TRBV19,few,.,TRBJ1-2,CASSRTGGYTF,TGTGCCAGTAGTAGGACTGGGGGCTACACCTTC
TRBV6-1,.,.,TRBJ1-6,CASSSRDSPLHF,TGTGCCAGCAGTTCAAGGGATTCACCCCTCCACTTT
TRBV28,.,.,TRBJ1-6,CASSLTDTYNSPLHF,TGTGCCAGCAGTTTGACAGATACCTATAATTCACCCCTCCACTTT
TRBV7-9,.,.,TRBJ1-6,CASSLNPPGHFNSPLHF,TGTGCCAGCAGCTTAAATCCACCGGGACATTTTAATTCACCCCTCCACTTT
TRBV10-2,few,TRBD2,TRBJ2-2,CASSIAGPTGELFF,TGCGCCAGCAGTATAGCGGGCCCCACCGGGGAGCTGTTTTTT
TRBV3-1,.,TRBD2,TRBJ2-2,CASSQEMASGNTGELFF,TGTGCCAGCAGCCAAGAAATGGCTAGCGGGAACACCGGGGAGCTGTTTTTT
TRBV30,few,.,TRBJ2-5,CAWSAGVQETQYF,TGTGCCTGGAGTGCAGGGGTCCAAGAGACCCAGTACTTC
TRBV30,few,TRBD2,TRBJ2-3,CAWSVGTSGGADTQYF,TGTGCCTGGAGTGTTGGGACTAGCGGGGGTGCAGATACGCAGTATTTT
TRBV27,many,.,TRBJ1-5,CASRPALNQPQHF,TGTGCCAGCCGACCGGCGTTGAATCAGCCCCAGCATTTT
TRBV11-1,few,.,TRBJ2-3,CASSLNKDRSCTDTQYF,TGTGCCAGCAGCTTGAATAAGGACCGGTCTTGCACAGATACGCAGTATTTT
TRBV15,.,TRBD1,TRBJ2-7,CATSTRTGVLADEQYF,TGTGCCACCAGCACCCGGACAGGGGTTTTAGCGGACGAGCAGTACTTC
TRBV20-1,many,.,TRBJ1-6,CSARVGGGRNSPLHF,TGCAGTGCTAGAGTCGGGGGGGGGCGCAATTCACCCCTCCACTTT
TRBV12-3/TRBV12-4,.,.,TRBJ2-2,CASSLRATGELFF,TGTGCCAGCAGTTTAAGAGCCACCGGGGAGCTGTTTTTT
TRBV2,many,.,TRBJ2-1,CASSPRGHEQFF,TGTGCCAGCAGTCCAAGGGGCCATGAGCAGTTCTTC
TRBV11-1,many,TRBD1,TRBJ1-2,CASSLTRQGENTF,TGTGCCAGCAGCTTGACCAGACAGGGAGAGAACACCTTC
TRBV20-1,.,.,TRBJ2-5,CSARENYQETQYF,TGCAGTGCTAGAGAAAACTACCAAGAGACCCAGTACTTC
TRBV7-9,few,TRBD2,TRBJ2-7,CASGQGGGEQYF,TGTGCCAGCGGCCAGGGCGGGGGCGAGCAGTACTTC
TRBV15,.,.,TRBJ1-3,CATQVEANSGNTIYF,TGTGCCACTCAAGTCGAGGCAAACTCTGGAAACACCATATATTTT
TRBV12-3/TRBV12-4,.,.,TRBJ1-5,CASSPTPTAYSNQPQHF,TGTGCCAGCAGTCCTACCCCGACAGCTTATAGCAATCAGCCCCAGCATTTT
TRBV28,many,.,TRBJ2-7,CASSPKVDEQYF,TGTGCCAGCAGTCCGAAAGTCGACGAGCAGTACTTC